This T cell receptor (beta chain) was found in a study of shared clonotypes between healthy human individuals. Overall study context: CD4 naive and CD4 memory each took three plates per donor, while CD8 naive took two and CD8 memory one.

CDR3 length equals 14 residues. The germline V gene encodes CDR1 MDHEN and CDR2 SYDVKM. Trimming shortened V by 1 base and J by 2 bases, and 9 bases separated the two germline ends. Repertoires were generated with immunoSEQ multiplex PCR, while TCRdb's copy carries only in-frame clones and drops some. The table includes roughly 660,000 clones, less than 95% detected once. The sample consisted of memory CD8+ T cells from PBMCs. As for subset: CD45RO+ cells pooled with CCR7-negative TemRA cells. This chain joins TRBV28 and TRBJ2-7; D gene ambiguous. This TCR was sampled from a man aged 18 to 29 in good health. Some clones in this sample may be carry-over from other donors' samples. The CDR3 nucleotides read TGTGCCAGCAGTTTATATCGGGTTACCTACGAGCAGTACTTC. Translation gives CASSLYRVTYEQYF.